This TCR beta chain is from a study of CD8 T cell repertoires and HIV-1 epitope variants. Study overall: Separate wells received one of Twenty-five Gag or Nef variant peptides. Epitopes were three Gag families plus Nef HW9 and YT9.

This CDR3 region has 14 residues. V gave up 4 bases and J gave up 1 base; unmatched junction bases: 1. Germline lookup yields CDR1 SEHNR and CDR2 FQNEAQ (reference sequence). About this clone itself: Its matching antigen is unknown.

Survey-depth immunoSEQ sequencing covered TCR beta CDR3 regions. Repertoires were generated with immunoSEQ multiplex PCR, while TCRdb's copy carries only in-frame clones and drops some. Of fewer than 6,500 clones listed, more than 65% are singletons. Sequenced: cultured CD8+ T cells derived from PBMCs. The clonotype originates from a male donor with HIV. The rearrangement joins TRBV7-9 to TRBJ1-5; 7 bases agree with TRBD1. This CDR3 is CASSSQGSNQPQHF. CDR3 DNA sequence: TGTGCCAGCAGCTCACAGGGGAGCAATCAGCCCCAGCATTTT.